The present entry profiles one TCR beta chain with its context. This sample is part of a study of blood T cell repertoires in COVID-19. As for the study in general: T cells, B-cell-depleted T cells, or PBMCs supplied cDNA or gDNA.

The germline V gene has CDR1 ENHRY and CDR2 SYGVKD. The CDR3 length is 13 residues. J was trimmed by 3 bases and V by 9 bases; bases with no gene match: 5. Measured with immunoSEQ multiplex PCR; TCRdb has only the in-frame clones, and not every one. The sample yields some 400,000 clones, more than 85% seen once. The sequence was collected from a human donor in a cohort sampled during active COVID-19. J is TRBJ2-5 and V is TRBV10-3, with 9 bases fitting TRBD2. The sample was peripheral blood. In nucleotides, the CDR3 is TGTGCCATACAAAGCGGGAGGAAAGAGACCCAGTACTTC. Protein product: CAIQSGRKETQYF.